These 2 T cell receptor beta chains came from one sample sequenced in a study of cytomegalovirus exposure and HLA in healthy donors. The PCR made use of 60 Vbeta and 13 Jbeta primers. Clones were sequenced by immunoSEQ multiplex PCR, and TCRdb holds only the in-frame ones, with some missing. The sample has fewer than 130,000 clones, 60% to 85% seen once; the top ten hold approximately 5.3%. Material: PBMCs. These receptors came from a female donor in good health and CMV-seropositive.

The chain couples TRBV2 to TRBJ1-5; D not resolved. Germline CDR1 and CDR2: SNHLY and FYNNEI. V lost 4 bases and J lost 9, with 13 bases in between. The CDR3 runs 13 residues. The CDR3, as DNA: TGTGCCAGCAGTGGCGAGGCAAACCGGCCCCAGCATTTT. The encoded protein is CASSGEANRPQHF.

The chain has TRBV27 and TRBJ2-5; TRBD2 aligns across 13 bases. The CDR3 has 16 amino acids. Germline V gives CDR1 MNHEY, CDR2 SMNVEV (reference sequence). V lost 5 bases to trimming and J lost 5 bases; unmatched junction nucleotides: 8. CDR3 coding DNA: TGTGCCAGCAGTAACGTCGGACTAGCGGGAGTGGAGACCCAGTACTTC. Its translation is CASSNVGLAGVETQYF.